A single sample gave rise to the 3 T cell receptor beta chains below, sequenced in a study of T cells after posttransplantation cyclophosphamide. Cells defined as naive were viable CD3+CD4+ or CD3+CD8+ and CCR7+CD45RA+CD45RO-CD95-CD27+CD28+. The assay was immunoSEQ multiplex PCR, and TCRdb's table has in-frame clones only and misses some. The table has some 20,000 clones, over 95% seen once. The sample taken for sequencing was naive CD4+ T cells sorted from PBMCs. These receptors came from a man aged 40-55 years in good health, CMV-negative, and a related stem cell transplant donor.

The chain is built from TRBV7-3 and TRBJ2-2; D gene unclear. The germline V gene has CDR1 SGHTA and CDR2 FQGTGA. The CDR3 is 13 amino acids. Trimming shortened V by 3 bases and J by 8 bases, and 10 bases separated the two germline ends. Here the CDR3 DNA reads TGTGCCAGCAGCTTCCAATCGAGGGGGGAGCTGTTTTTT. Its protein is CASSFQSRGELFF.

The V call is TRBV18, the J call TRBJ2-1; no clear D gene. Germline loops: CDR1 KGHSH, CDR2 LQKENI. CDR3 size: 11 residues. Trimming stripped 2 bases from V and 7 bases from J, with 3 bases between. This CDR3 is CASSPSNEQFF. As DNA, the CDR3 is TGTGCCAGCTCACCATCAAATGAGCAGTTCTTC.

The CDR3 DNA follows: TGTGCCAGCTCACCCGGGACTAGTGGTGTCACCGGGGAGCTGTTTTTT. This gives the protein CASSPGTSGVTGELFF. The chain carries TRBV18 and TRBJ2-2, with 8 bases aligning to TRBD2. CDR3 length: 16 residues. Per germline, CDR1 KGHSH and CDR2 LQKENI. Trimming at V came to 3 bases and at J to 4 bases, leaving 7 bases not matched to a gene.